This TCR beta chain derives from a study of tumor-infiltrating lymphocytes in localized non-small cell lung cancer. The overall study: Some samples were collected after neoadjuvant chemotherapy; smokers, never-smokers and several histologies were included. From each patient, both tumor and uninvolved lung, non-adjacent to tumor, were sampled.

Germline V gene sequence: CDR1 MNHEY, CDR2 SMNVEV (reference sequence). This CDR3 is 17 amino acids long. Losses at the gene ends were 5 bases for V and 3 bases for J; bases not matched to a gene: 14. TCRdb keeps only in-frame clones here, not all; method: immunoSEQ multiplex PCR. The sample includes under 8,500 clones, 71% of them seen just once. This clone occurred a few times. What it binds is not known. Study results and limitations: Tumors had more T cell infiltration than uninvolved lung, per TCRbeta sequencing and CD3 counts. Tumor T-cell fraction was not associated with recurrence-free survival.

The receptor was isolated from a human donor with non-small cell lung cancer. The chain joins TRBV27 to TRBJ2-3; TRBD2 agrees at 7 bases. Sequencing used lung tumor tissue. CDR3 protein: CASSRWTRVKETDTQYF. The CDR3 coding sequence is TGTGCCAGCAGTAGATGGACTAGAGTTAAAGAAACAGATACGCAGTATTTT.